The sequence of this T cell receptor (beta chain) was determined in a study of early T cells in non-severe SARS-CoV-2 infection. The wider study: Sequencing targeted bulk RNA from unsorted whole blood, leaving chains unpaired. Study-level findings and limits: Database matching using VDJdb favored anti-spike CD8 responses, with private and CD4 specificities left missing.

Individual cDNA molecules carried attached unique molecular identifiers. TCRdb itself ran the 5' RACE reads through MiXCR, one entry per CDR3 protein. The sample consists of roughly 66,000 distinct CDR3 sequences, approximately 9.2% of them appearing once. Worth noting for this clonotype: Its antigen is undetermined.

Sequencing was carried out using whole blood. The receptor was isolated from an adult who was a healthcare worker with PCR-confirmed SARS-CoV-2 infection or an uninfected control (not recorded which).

CDR3 DNA: TGTGCCAGCAGCTCGCTGGGCAGGGTTGGGGAGCAGTACTTC. Protein: CASSSLGRVGEQYF. V is TRBV7-9 and J is TRBJ2-7, with a possible D match to TRBD1 (5 bases). Germline CDR1 and CDR2: SEHNR and FQNEAQ (reference sequence). The length of the CDR3 is 14 residues. Trimming stripped 4 bases from V and 7 bases from J, with 17 bases between.